The entry below gives a single T cell receptor (beta chain) sequence along with its context. Its cognate antigen is unknown. The V end lost 3 bases, the J end lost 8 bases, and 9 bases lay between the germline ends. The CDR3 totals 12 residues. Pools of viral peptides were used by the ViraFEST assay to expand antigen-specific CD4+ T cells ahead of sequencing. Subsequent to approximately 9 days of culture, CD4+ T cells were isolated. No vaccinee had earlier SARS-CoV-2 infection, and nucleocapsid antibodies were negative. This entry is derived from a study of vaccination effects on CD4 cells after COVID-19. Clones were read by immunoSEQ multiplex PCR, and TCRdb kept only the in-frame ones, dropping some. The data show fewer than 25,000 clones, over 60% seen once. Notes on the study in general: There was marked clonal contraction among infection- and vaccine-induced clones late after vaccination.

This TCR was sampled from a human donor who received a COVID-19 vaccine. This chain connects TRBV12-3 or TRBV12-4 to TRBJ2-3; no definite D call. Specimen: CD4+ T cells from PBMCs cultured with HCoV-NL63 spike peptides, collected before COVID-19 vaccination. CDR3 in amino acids: CASSFRASTQYF. CDR3 in DNA: TGTGCCAGCAGTTTTAGGGCCAGTACGCAGTATTTT.